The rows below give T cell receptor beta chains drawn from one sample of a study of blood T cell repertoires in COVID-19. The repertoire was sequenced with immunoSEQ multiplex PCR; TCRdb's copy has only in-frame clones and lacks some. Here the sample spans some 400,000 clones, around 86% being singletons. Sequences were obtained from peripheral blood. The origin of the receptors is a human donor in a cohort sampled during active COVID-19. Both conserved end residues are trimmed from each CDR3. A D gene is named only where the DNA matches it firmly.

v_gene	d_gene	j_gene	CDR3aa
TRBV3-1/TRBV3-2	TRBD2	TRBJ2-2	ASSQLAGGVGELF
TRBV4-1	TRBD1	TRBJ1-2	ASSAQGDYGYT
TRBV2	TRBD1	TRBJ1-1	ASRDRALDEAF
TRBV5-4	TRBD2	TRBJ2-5	ASSGVGSGRQTQY
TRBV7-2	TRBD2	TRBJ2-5	ASSSSGDRWQETQY
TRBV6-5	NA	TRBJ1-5	ASRPNRKDQPQH
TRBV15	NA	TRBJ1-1	ATSRVDLMNTEAF
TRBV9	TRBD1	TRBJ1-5	ASSVGQGTNQPQH
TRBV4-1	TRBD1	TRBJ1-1	ASSQRGQALDTEAF
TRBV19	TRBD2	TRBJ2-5	ASSMPSGGSRTEETQY
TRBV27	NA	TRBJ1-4	ASSLSWARNEKLF
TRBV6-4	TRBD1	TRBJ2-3	ASSAGAGQGADTQY
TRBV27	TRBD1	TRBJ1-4	ASSLYGQGNEKLF
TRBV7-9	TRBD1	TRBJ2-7	ASSPKPSRGRNEQY
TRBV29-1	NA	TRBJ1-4	SVDRGREKLF
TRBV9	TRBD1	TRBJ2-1	ASSAYRGGNEQF
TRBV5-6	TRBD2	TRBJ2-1	ASILAGSSYNEQF
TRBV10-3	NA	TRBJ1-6	AAAADYNSPLH
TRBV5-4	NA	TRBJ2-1	ASSLVLGLEVNEQF
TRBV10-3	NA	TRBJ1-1	AISEGGRGRKEAF
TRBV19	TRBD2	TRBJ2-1	ASSTSGRATLNEQF
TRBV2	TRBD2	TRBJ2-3	ASRGGGSGDTQY
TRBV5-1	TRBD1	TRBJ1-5	ASSPTGMVNQPQH
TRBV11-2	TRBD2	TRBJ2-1	ASSTTGGMWTYNEQF
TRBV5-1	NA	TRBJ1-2	ASSLYQGSYGYT
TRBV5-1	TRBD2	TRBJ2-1	ASSLWRGGYNEQF
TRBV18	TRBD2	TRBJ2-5	ASSPFDLAAQETQY
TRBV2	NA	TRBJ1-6	ASREQNFYNSPLH
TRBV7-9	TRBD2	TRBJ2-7	ASSLGSGGATYEQY
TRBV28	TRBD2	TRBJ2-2	ASSFSAGGSPGELF
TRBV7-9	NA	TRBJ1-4	ASSPRQQLGEKLF
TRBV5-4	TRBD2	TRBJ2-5	AQGGEPGETQY
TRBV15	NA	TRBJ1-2	ATSRGRQDTYGYT
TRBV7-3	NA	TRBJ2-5	ASSPGPQETQY
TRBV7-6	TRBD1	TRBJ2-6	ASSLFGTGSGANVLT
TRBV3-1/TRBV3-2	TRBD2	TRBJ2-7	ASSVAGLTYEQY
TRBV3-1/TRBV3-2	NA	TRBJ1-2	ASSQGRGYYGYT
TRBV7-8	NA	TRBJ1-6	ASSLASTENSPLH
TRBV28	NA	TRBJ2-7	ASRSWGSDYEQY
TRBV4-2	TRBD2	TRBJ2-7	ASSQTTSGLISSYEQY
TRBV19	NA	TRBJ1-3	ASSIRDSYSGNTIY
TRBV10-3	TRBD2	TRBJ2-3	AIRPSTSGGETVRVSTDTQY
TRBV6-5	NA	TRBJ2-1	ASTLQLDNEQF
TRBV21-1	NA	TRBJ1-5	ASSSSPTGTLAGWYGNQPQH
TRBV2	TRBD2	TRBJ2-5	ASIVSGSGKDLKTQY
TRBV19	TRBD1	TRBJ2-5	ASSTGTGAETQY